The 27 T cell receptor beta chains below were found in one sample sequenced in a study of blood T cells in healthy people across ages. Using a J-beta primer mix together with a sample-barcoded 5' primer, a second PCR was run for about 6 to 11 cycles. One entry per CDR3 protein, called by TCRdb with MiXCR from the 5' RACE reads. The sample includes more than 1,400,000 distinct CDR3 sequences, roughly 45% seen only once; the top ten take roughly 7.9%. Sequenced sample: blood. These receptors came from a woman under 30 in good health.

This clonotype was seen a handful of times. This chain uses TRBV2 with TRBJ2-6, with D possibly being TRBD2 (5 bases). The V end lost 7 bases, the J end lost 0 bases, and 13 bases lay between the germline ends. CDR3 size: 16 residues. Germline V gives CDR1 SNHLY, CDR2 FYNNEI. Here the CDR3 reads CASTGILHSGANVLTF. CDR3 DNA: TGTGCCAGCACGGGGATTCTTCACTCTGGGGCCAACGTCCTGACTTTC.

This clonotype was detected a few times. The gene calls are TRBV29-1 and TRBJ2-4; D unclear. The J call may be incorrect, as the DNA end agrees better with TRBJ2-7. The CDR3 runs to 10 residues. Germline V lookup: CDR1 SQVTM, CDR2 ANQGSEA. The CDR3 spells CSVIKSEQYF. CDR3 nucleotide sequence: TGCAGCGTTATTAAATCCGAGCAGTACTTC.

The chain employs TRBV20-1 and TRBJ1-2; D might be TRBD1 (6 bases). Trimming cost V 2 bases and J 8 bases, with 15 bases left between them. The CDR3 consists of 13 residues. Germline V gene lookup returns CDR1 DFQATT and CDR2 SNEGSKA (reference sequence). In DNA, the CDR3 is TGCAGTGCTAGATCCACAGGGTACGAAGGCTACACCTTC. Amino acids: CSARSTGYEGYTF.

The V call is TRBV7-6, the J call TRBJ2-7; weak D call: TRBD2 (6 bases). The CDR3 sequence is 15 residues long. V was shortened by 4 bases and J by 2 bases, with 15 bases between the two germline ends. CDR1 and CDR2 (germline): SGHVS, FNYEAQ. CDR3 protein: CASSSQPDYAYEQYF. CDR3 DNA sequence: TGTGCCAGCAGCTCCCAACCGGACTACGCCTACGAGCAGTACTTC. Full variable domain (rest looked up from reference TRBV7-6 and TRBJ2-7): GAGVSQSPRYKVTKRGQDVALRCDPISGHVSLYWYRQALGQGPEFLTYFNYEAQQDKSGLPNDRFSAERPEGSISTLTIQRTEQRDSAMYRCASSSQPDYAYEQYFGPGTRLTVT.

The CDR3: CASSQDQPYNEQFF. The CDR3 bases are TGTGCCAGCAGCCAAGATCAGCCCTACAATGAGCAGTTCTTC. V gene TRBV3-1 combines with J gene TRBJ2-1; D is uncertain. Germline V gives CDR1 LGHDT, CDR2 YNNKEL (reference sequence). CDR3 length: 14 residues. V gave up 0 bases and J gave up 2 bases, with 5 bases separating them.

The chain couples TRBV5-1 to TRBJ2-1, with D maybe TRBD1 (6 bases). The CDR3 has 14 amino acids. V lost 0 bases, J lost 7 bases, and 11 bases lay in between. Germline CDR1 SGHRS, CDR2 YFSETQ. CDR3 protein: CASSLEGQSNEQFF. The CDR3 DNA is TGCGCCAGCAGCTTGGAAGGACAGAGTAATGAGCAGTTCTTC.

This clonotype was seen a few times. The CDR3 coding sequence is TGTGCCAGCAGCCCTAGCGGGGGGTTCTACAATGAGCAGTTCTTC. Translating it yields CASSPSGGFYNEQFF. The rearrangement joins TRBV7-2 to TRBJ2-1; 11 nucleotides line up with TRBD2. This CDR3 spans 15 amino acids. The germline V gene encodes CDR1 SGHTA and CDR2 FQGNSA. V lost 5 bases, J lost 3 bases, and 3 bases stayed unmatched.

The V and J genes are TRBV12-3 or TRBV12-4 and TRBJ1-1; 8 bases map to TRBD1. Losses at the gene ends were 5 bases for V and 7 bases for J; bases not matched to a gene: 15. CDR3 length equals 16 residues. CDR3 DNA: TGTGCCAGCAGTCTCGGACAGGGCCCTCTGTTAGGTGAAGCTTTCTTT. It is translated as CASSLGQGPLLGEAFF.

This clonotype was recorded a few times. This chain connects TRBV2 to TRBJ1-2; no reliable D call. V was shortened by 6 bases and J by 4 bases, with 12 bases between the two germline ends. Germline assignment: CDR1 SNHLY and CDR2 FYNNEI. CDR3 length: 13 amino acids. This CDR3 reads CASSEQTIYGYTF. The CDR3 bases are TGTGCCAGCAGCGAGCAGACCATCTATGGCTACACCTTC. Full variable domain (outside the CDR3, taken from reference TRBV2 and TRBJ1-2): EPEVTQTPSHQVTQMGQEVILRCVPISNHLYFYWYRQILGQKVEFLVSFYNNEISEKSEIFDDQFSVERPDGSNFTLKIRSTKLEDSAMYFCASSEQTIYGYTFGSGTRLTVV.

This clonotype occurred a few times. In DNA form, the CDR3 reads TGCAGTGCCCCTGAGCGGGTCAGCGAGCAGTACTTC. Residues: CSAPERVSEQYF. The gene calls are TRBV20-1 and TRBJ2-7; a weak D match, TRBD2 (6 bases). Germline assignment: CDR1 DFQATT and CDR2 SNEGSKA (reference sequence). The germline V and J ends were trimmed by 6 bases and 6 bases, with 15 bases remaining between them. The CDR3 contains 12 residues.

The chain recombines TRBV7-9 with TRBJ2-2; D may correspond to TRBD1 or TRBD2 (5 bases each). The CDR3 extends over 13 amino acids. V shed 4 bases and J shed 8 bases, with 11 bases lying between them. Germline V gives CDR1 SEHNR, CDR2 FQNEAQ (reference sequence). The DNA for the CDR3 is TGTGCCAGCAGCTCGAGAGGGGATGGGGAGCTGTTTTTT. Encoded protein: CASSSRGDGELFF.

This clonotype was seen more than once but under ten times. V gene TRBV7-9 combines with J gene TRBJ2-5, with D perhaps assigned TRBD1 or TRBD2 (6 bases each). CDR1 is SEHNR, CDR2 FQNEAQ, per germline (reference sequence). The germline V and J ends were trimmed by 9 bases and 4 bases, with 12 bases remaining between them. CDR3 length: 12 amino acids. The CDR3 nucleotides are TGTGCCAGTGCTCCGGGGGCAGAGACCCAGTACTTC. This codes for CASAPGAETQYF.

The rearrangement joins TRBV12-3 or TRBV12-4 to TRBJ1-5, with 11 bases fitting TRBD1. With 2 bases clipped from V and 2 bases from J, the junction kept 5 bases outside the gene matches. The CDR3 has 17 amino acids. The CDR3 DNA sequence: TGTGCCAGCAGTTTAAGGACAGGGGGCCTTGGCAATCAGCCCCAGCATTTT. This codes for CASSLRTGGLGNQPQHF.

The CDR3 loop reads CASSPSPGQGNEKLFF. The CDR3 DNA is TGTGCCAGCTCACCCTCACCGGGACAGGGGAATGAAAAACTGTTTTTT. The V gene is TRBV12-3 or TRBV12-4, the J gene TRBJ1-4; 10 bases align to TRBD1. This CDR3 contains 16 residues. Unmatched junction bases numbered 11, after V lost 8 bases and J lost 5 bases.

The CDR3 bases are TGTGCCAGCAGTTTAACGGCGGGAGCGAACACCGGGGAGCTGTTTTTT. As protein: CASSLTAGANTGELFF. The gene calls are TRBV12-3 or TRBV12-4 and TRBJ2-2, with 7 bases matching TRBD2. With V trimmed by 2 bases and J by 0 bases, 3 bases remained unmatched. The CDR3 has 16 residues.

The gene calls are TRBV11-2 and TRBJ2-5; D remains ambiguous. CDR1 and CDR2 from the germline V gene are SGHAT and FQNNGV. Trimming left V 7 bases short and J 1 base short, with 10 bases between. The CDR3 has 13 amino acids. Here the CDR3 DNA reads TGTGCCAGCAACAATGACTTCCAAGAGACCCAGTACTTC. It is translated as CASNNDFQETQYF.

This rearrangement joins TRBV5-5 to TRBJ2-7; 10 positions match TRBD2. Germline lookup yields CDR1 SGHKS and CDR2 YYEKEE (reference sequence). The CDR3 extends over 15 amino acids. Trimming took 1 base from V and 5 from J; bases not matched to a gene: 6. The CDR3 region is CASSLSTSGFHEQYF. Here the CDR3 DNA reads TGTGCCAGCAGCTTGTCGACTAGCGGGTTCCACGAGCAGTACTTC.

This clonotype was recorded a few times. The V call is TRBV28, the J call TRBJ2-7; D may be TRBD1 (5 bases). Deletions cut 6 bases from V and 2 bases from J, with 14 bases between. From germline, CDR1 is MDHEN and CDR2 SYDVKM. The CDR3 contains 14 residues. The CDR3 DNA is TGTGCCAGCAGGGTCGGCAGGGATCCCTACGAGCAGTACTTC. Translating gives CASRVGRDPYEQYF. The full variable domain, in which reference TRBV28 and TRBJ2-7 provide the parts outside the CDR3, is DVKVTQSSRYLVKRTGEKVFLECVQDMDHENMFWYRQDPGLGLRLIYFSYDVKMKEKGDIPEGYSVSREKKERFSLILESASTNQTSMYLCASRVGRDPYEQYFGPGTRLTVT.

The J gene is TRBJ1-6, the V gene TRBV4-2, with 7 bases matching TRBD1. Germline V lookup: CDR1 LGHNA, CDR2 YNFKEQ. V dropped 2 bases and J dropped 1; count of bases not matched to a gene: 5. This CDR3 is built from 17 residues. In DNA form, the CDR3 reads TGTGCCAGCAGCCAACAGGGGGGGGAATCCTATAATTCACCCCTCCACTTT. It is translated as CASSQQGGESYNSPLHF.

The V call is TRBV12-3 or TRBV12-4, the J call TRBJ1-2; 8 bases map to TRBD1. J was trimmed by 7 bases and V by 4 bases; bases with no gene match: 5. The CDR3 covers 13 residues. In DNA, the CDR3 is TGTGCCAGCAGTTCCGGGACAGGCTTTGGCTACACCTTC. It yields the protein CASSSGTGFGYTF.

V is TRBV6-6 and J is TRBJ2-5; the D is unclear. The J call may be in error: the DNA end matches TRBJ2-7 better. Germline CDR1 and CDR2: MNHNY and SVGAGI (reference sequence). The CDR3 is made up of 10 amino acids. The CDR3 bases are TGTGCCAGGGCCTCCTACGAGCAGTACTTC. Protein sequence: CARASYEQYF.

This clonotype was seen a few times. J is TRBJ2-1 and V is TRBV16; the match to TRBD2 covers 13 bases. Germline loops: CDR1 KGHSY, CDR2 FQNENV. The CDR3 has 16 amino acids. With V trimmed by 2 bases and J by 5 bases, 3 bases remained unmatched. The CDR3 loop reads CASSQLGLAGDNEQFF. CDR3 nucleotides: TGTGCCAGCAGCCAACTAGGACTAGCGGGGGACAATGAGCAGTTCTTC.

This rearrangement joins TRBV6-4 to TRBJ1-5; possibly TRBD1 for D (6 bases). In germline, CDR1 is MRHNA, CDR2 SNTAGT. Trimming took 2 bases from V and 0 from J, leaving 17 bases between them. This CDR3 has 18 amino acids. Written as DNA, the CDR3 is TGTGCCAGCAGTGACGGGGACAAGGGGCCTTATAGCAATCAGCCCCAGCATTTT. This sequence encodes CASSDGDKGPYSNQPQHF.

Turning to this clonotype: One end of the junction is discordant with germline, which a read error may explain. The chain couples TRBV9 to TRBJ2-3; no clear D gene. This CDR3 comprises 12 residues. Germline V CDR1 and CDR2: SGDLS, YYNGEE. The CDR3 here is CASSVDADTRYF. The CDR3 DNA reads as TGTGCCAGCAGCGTAGATGCGGATACGCGGTATTTT.

The chain couples TRBV4-1 to TRBJ2-5, with no clear D. This CDR3 has 16 amino acids. Germline assignment: CDR1 MGHRA and CDR2 YSYEKL. The V end was cut by 1 base, the J end by 4 bases, with 16 bases between. The CDR3 sequence: CASSQVADGRVETQYF. CDR3 DNA: TGCGCCAGCAGCCAAGTTGCCGACGGCCGGGTAGAGACCCAGTACTTC.

This clonotype was found a few times. The chain links TRBV20-1 to TRBJ1-2, with a tentative D call TRBD1 (5 bases). Trimming removed 0 bases from V and 3 bases from J, with 11 bases in between. The CDR3 is 14 amino acids. From germline, CDR1 is DFQATT and CDR2 SNEGSKA (reference sequence). In DNA form, the CDR3 reads TGCAGTGCTAGAGATGGGGGGGGTGACTATGGCTACACCTTC. This translates into CSARDGGGDYGYTF.

This sequence joins TRBV29-1 and TRBJ1-1; D is ambiguous. The V and J ends lost 6 bases and 4 bases respectively, with 12 bases between them. The CDR3 sequence is 12 residues long. Germline lookup yields CDR1 SQVTM and CDR2 ANQGSEA. The CDR3 loop is CSVASTVTEAFF. CDR3 coding DNA: TGCAGCGTCGCTTCGACCGTCACTGAAGCTTTCTTT.